A single sample is the source of the 27 T cell receptor beta chains below, sequenced in a study of cytomegalovirus exposure and HLA in healthy donors. Primers: 60 Vbeta forward and 13 Jbeta reverse. Assay: immunoSEQ multiplex PCR; the TCRdb copy retains only in-frame clones and omits some. Of 150,000 to 200,000 clones listed, roughly 85% are singletons. Sequenced sample: PBMCs. The receptors come from a man between 18 and 29 years old in good health and CMV-seropositive.

The sample holds one count of this clone. Other DNA sequences of this sample code for an identical CDR3. The rearrangement joins TRBV4-3 to TRBJ2-5; the match to TRBD1 covers 10 bases. The CDR3 is 15 residues long. V dropped 1 base and J dropped 3; count of bases not matched to a gene: 2. Germline V gene data show CDR1 as LGHNA and CDR2 as YSLEER. CDR3 loop: CASSQAGTGEETQYF. Written as DNA, the CDR3 is TGCGCCAGCAGCCAAGCCGGGACAGGGGAAGAGACCCAGTACTTC.

The chain is built from TRBV27 and TRBJ2-1; D gene ambiguous. CDR1 and CDR2 from the germline V gene are MNHEY and SMNVEV (reference sequence). The CDR3 is made up of 16 amino acids. V was clipped by 1 base and J by 6 bases, with 16 bases between them. The DNA for the CDR3 is TGTGCCAGCAGTTTATACTCCGTCGCCGCCCTCAATGAGCAGTTCTTC. Protein: CASSLYSVAALNEQFF.

V gene TRBV12-5 combines with J gene TRBJ1-1; D perhaps matches TRBD1 (6 bases). There are 13 residues in the CDR3. The germline CDR1 and CDR2 sequences are LGHNT and FRNRAP. V was trimmed by 4 bases and J by 5 bases, leaving 11 bases between them. CDR3 nucleotide sequence: TGTGCTAGTGGTTCGACAGGTTGGACTGAAGCTTTCTTT. Amino acids: CASGSTGWTEAFF.

This chain connects TRBV5-1 to TRBJ2-1; 9 bases align to TRBD2. CDR3 length: 13 residues. Germline V gives CDR1 SGHRS, CDR2 YFSETQ. The V segment lost 2 bases and the J segment 8 bases; nucleotides outside the gene matches: 2. This CDR3 is CASSFASGDEQFF. The CDR3 bases are TGCGCCAGCAGCTTCGCTAGCGGGGATGAGCAGTTCTTC.

The chain joins TRBV9 to TRBJ1-6, with 9 bases that match TRBD1. Germline V lookup: CDR1 SGDLS, CDR2 YYNGEE. J was trimmed by 7 bases and V by 3 bases; bases with no gene match: 8. The CDR3 is made up of 16 amino acids. CDR3 coding DNA: TGTGCCAGCAGCGCACTACAGGGGGCAGGGAATTCACCCCTCCACTTT. Its translation: CASSALQGAGNSPLHF.

The J gene is TRBJ2-7, the V gene TRBV5-1; 9 bases are a match to TRBD1. Trimming at V came to 0 bases and at J to 1 base, leaving 2 bases not matched to a gene. CDR3 length: 15 residues. From germline, CDR1 is SGHRS and CDR2 YFSETQ. CDR3 sequence: CASSLGTGESYEQYF. The DNA for the CDR3 is TGCGCCAGCAGCTTGGGGACAGGGGAGTCCTACGAGCAGTACTTC.

The chain carries TRBV7-2 and TRBJ1-2, with 10 bases aligning to TRBD1. The CDR3 loop spans 16 amino acids. Unmatched junction bases numbered 9, after V lost 2 bases and J lost 6 bases. In germline, CDR1 is SGHTA, CDR2 FQGNSA. The CDR3 loop reads CASSLRPGQGEDGYTF. The CDR3 nucleotides read TGTGCCAGCAGCTTACGCCCCGGACAGGGGGAAGATGGCTACACCTTC.

The V gene is TRBV30, the J gene TRBJ1-5; 7 positions match TRBD1. Germline CDR1 GTSNPN, CDR2 SVGIG (reference sequence). The CDR3 runs 15 residues. V lost 3 bases to trimming and J lost 5 bases; unmatched junction nucleotides: 10. This CDR3 reads CAWRAKQGTHQPQHF. DNA of the CDR3: TGTGCCTGGAGGGCAAAACAGGGGACCCATCAGCCCCAGCATTTT.

This chain uses TRBV6-1 with TRBJ1-1, with TRBD1 identical over 7 bases. This CDR3 has 19 residues. CDR1 MNHNS and CDR2 SASEGT come from the germline V gene. V lost 4 bases, J lost 0 bases, and 17 bases stayed unmatched. The CDR3 coding sequence is TGTGCCAGCAGTGGAACCGGGACAGCGAGGTCCATCATGAACACTGAAGCTTTCTTT. Its translation: CASSGTGTARSIMNTEAFF.

This clone showed up just a few times. The rearrangement joins TRBV7-9 to TRBJ1-2; the match to TRBD1 covers 9 bases. Germline values: CDR1 SEHNR, CDR2 FQNEAQ (reference sequence). V lost 5 bases and J lost 8; bases outside the gene matches: 9. This CDR3 is 14 amino acids long. CDR3 in DNA: TGTGCCAGCAGCCCGGGGACAGGGATTGAGGGCTACACCTTC. Protein sequence: CASSPGTGIEGYTF.

The chain couples TRBV7-7 to TRBJ1-1; 10 nucleotides line up with TRBD1. The CDR3 loop spans 15 amino acids. Germline loops: CDR1 SSHAT, CDR2 FNYEAQ (reference sequence). V trimming: 5 bases; J trimming: 7 bases; junction bases outside the gene matches: 10. CDR3: CASSRRDRGRNEAFF. The CDR3 region has the DNA TGTGCCAGCAGCCGCCGAGACAGGGGGCGGAATGAAGCTTTCTTT.

The CDR3, as DNA: TGTGCCACCAGGGCGACAGGTTACCTTGGGGAGCAGTACTTC. Residues: CATRATGYLGEQYF. The rearrangement links TRBV15 to TRBJ2-7; the D gene is possibly TRBD1 (6 bases). CDR1 is LNHNV and CDR2 is YYDKDF in the germline V gene (reference sequence). V was clipped by 6 bases and J by 7 bases, with 19 bases between them. The CDR3 loop spans 14 amino acids.

The gene calls are TRBV6-1 and TRBJ2-7; 10 bases line up with TRBD1. Per germline, CDR1 MNHNS and CDR2 SASEGT. This CDR3 comprises 15 residues. The ends lost 4 bases at V and 6 bases at J; junction bases unmatched: 9. This chain's CDR3 is CASSATGGLSAEQYF. In nucleotides, the CDR3 is TGTGCCAGCAGTGCGACAGGGGGCCTTTCAGCCGAGCAGTACTTC.

This clone appeared a few times. The chain couples TRBV7-3 to TRBJ2-1; D is possibly TRBD2 (6 bases). In germline, CDR1 is SGHTA, CDR2 FQGTGA. The CDR3 is 14 residues long. V lost 6 bases and J lost 8, with 17 bases in between. In DNA form, the CDR3 reads TGTGCCAGCAGATTGCATGGTTCGGGGGATGAGCAGTTCTTC. Translating gives CASRLHGSGDEQFF.

This chain joins TRBV30 and TRBJ2-4; TRBD1 aligns across 8 bases. There are 13 residues in the CDR3. Germline values: CDR1 GTSNPN, CDR2 SVGIG (reference sequence). Losses at the gene ends were 1 base for V and 12 bases for J; bases not matched to a gene: 8. The CDR3: CAWSGGQADSQYF. CDR3 sequence (DNA): TGTGCCTGGAGTGGGGGACAGGCGGACAGTCAGTACTTC.

As concerns this clone: One end of the junction does not line up with germline, which may come from a read error. This rearrangement joins TRBV27 to TRBJ2-6; a possible D gene is TRBD1 (6 bases). The CDR3 is made up of 17 amino acids. Germline lookup yields CDR1 MNHEY and CDR2 SMNVEV (reference sequence). CDR3 sequence: CASSTQGPLWGGNGLTF. In DNA, the CDR3 is TGTGCCAGCAGCACACAGGGACCCCTCTGGGGCGGCAACGGCCTGACTTTC.

The rearrangement links TRBV7-9 to TRBJ1-4; the D is unclear. The ends were cut back, 2 bases at V and 7 bases at J, with 17 bases in the middle. The CDR3 extends over 16 amino acids. Germline V gene sequence: CDR1 SEHNR, CDR2 FQNEAQ (reference sequence). The CDR3 here is CASSLPVSKGVEKLFF. In DNA, the CDR3 is TGTGCCAGCAGCTTACCTGTCTCTAAGGGAGTTGAAAAACTGTTTTTT.

This sequence joins TRBV15 and TRBJ1-3; 7 bases are a match to TRBD1. The CDR3 consists of 16 residues. Germline V gene lookup returns CDR1 LNHNV and CDR2 YYDKDF (reference sequence). The trim removed 0 bases at V and 4 bases at J, leaving 6 bases unmatched. For the CDR3, the DNA is TGTGCCACCAGCAGAGATAGGGGGCTGCAAGGAAACACCATATATTTT. This gives the protein CATSRDRGLQGNTIYF.

This sequence joins TRBV9 and TRBJ2-1, with a possible D match to TRBD1 (6 bases). The V end lost 6 bases, the J end lost 4 bases, and 17 bases lay between the germline ends. This CDR3 region has 15 residues. Germline lookup yields CDR1 SGDLS and CDR2 YYNGEE. This CDR3 is CASTQGLGAYNEQFF. CDR3 nucleotides: TGTGCCAGCACCCAGGGTCTGGGGGCTTACAATGAGCAGTTCTTC.

The chain employs TRBV15 and TRBJ1-2, with D possibly matching TRBD1 (6 bases). Germline values: CDR1 LNHNV, CDR2 YYDKDF (reference sequence). The CDR3 loop spans 15 amino acids. V shed 0 bases and J shed 7 bases, with 15 bases lying between them. CDR3 nucleotides: TGTGCCACCAGCAGAGATTTGGCAGGGGCATCTGGCTACACCTTC. Amino acid sequence: CATSRDLAGASGYTF.

This clone occurred a few times. The rearrangement links TRBV10-3 to TRBJ2-1; 11 bases agree with TRBD2. V trimming: 6 bases; J trimming: 8 bases; junction bases outside the gene matches: 6. Germline V lookup: CDR1 ENHRY, CDR2 SYGVKD. This CDR3 region has 14 residues. The CDR3 bases are TGTGCCATCAGGATGGGACTAGCGGACCATGAGCAGTTCTTC. Protein product: CAIRMGLADHEQFF.

The chain recombines TRBV6-1 with TRBJ2-1; TRBD1 aligns across 7 bases. CDR3 length equals 16 residues. CDR1 and CDR2 from the germline V gene are MNHNS and SASEGT. Trimming at V came to 2 bases and at J to 5 bases, leaving 9 bases not matched to a gene. The CDR3 reads CASSEPYRDRDNEQFF. DNA for the CDR3: TGTGCCAGCAGTGAACCCTATCGAGACAGGGACAATGAGCAGTTCTTC.

This rearrangement joins TRBV7-9 to TRBJ2-5, with TRBD1 identical over 10 bases. V was clipped by 5 bases and J by 5 bases; unmatched bases: 8. CDR1 and CDR2 from the germline V gene are SEHNR and FQNEAQ (reference sequence). The CDR3 extends over 15 amino acids. The CDR3 DNA follows: TGTGCCAGCAGCCACCGGACAGGGGGAGTGGAGACCCAGTACTTC. Its protein is CASSHRTGGVETQYF.

V and J are TRBV6-1 and TRBJ2-2; D possibly corresponds to TRBD1 (6 bases). This CDR3 is 15 amino acids long. V lost 4 bases and J lost 5, with 14 bases in between. CDR1 and CDR2 from the germline V gene are MNHNS and SASEGT. The CDR3 sequence is CASSGAGVVTGELFF. DNA for the CDR3: TGTGCCAGCAGTGGGGCAGGGGTCGTGACCGGGGAGCTGTTTTTT.

CDR3 sequence reads: CASSKTGISGELFF. The DNA of the CDR3 is TGTGCCAGCAGCAAGACAGGGATAAGCGGGGAGCTGTTTTTT. The chain is built from TRBV6-5 and TRBJ2-2; the match to TRBD1 covers 7 bases. V shed 6 bases, J shed 7 bases, and the junction held 8 bases outside the gene matches. There are 14 residues in the CDR3. Germline V gene data show CDR1 as MNHEY and CDR2 as SVGAGI.

The V call is TRBV6-1, the J call TRBJ1-1; 7 bases fit TRBD1. V lost 5 bases to trimming and J lost 4 bases; unmatched junction nucleotides: 7. Germline V gene lookup returns CDR1 MNHNS and CDR2 SASEGT. The CDR3 is made up of 14 amino acids. CDR3 amino acids: CASSSRQGGTEAFF. The CDR3 nucleotides read TGTGCCAGCAGTTCAAGACAGGGCGGCACTGAAGCTTTCTTT.

The chain recombines TRBV6-5 with TRBJ2-1, with 8 bases fitting TRBD1. In germline, CDR1 is MNHEY, CDR2 SVGAGI. The J segment lost 4 bases and the V segment lost 5 bases, leaving 7 bases of the junction unmatched. The CDR3 consists of 15 residues. The CDR3 loop is CASSRDRGVYNEQFF. Written as DNA, the CDR3 is TGTGCCAGCAGTCGTGACAGGGGCGTTTACAATGAGCAGTTCTTC.